Listed below are T cell receptor beta chains from one sample, sequenced in a study of blood T cells in healthy people across ages. TCRdb analysed the 5' RACE reads with MiXCR anew, one entry per CDR3 protein. Here the sample spans about 1.6 million distinct CDR3 sequences, roughly 30% being singletons. The specimen sequenced was blood. The receptors derive from a woman in her twenties or thirties in good health. Both conserved end residues are part of each CDR3. D genes are given only for firm matches. Clone sizes are given selectively: once, few, many, or a class where the clone is expanded.

d_call: .; j_call: TRBJ2-7; clone_size: many; v_call: TRBV12-3/TRBV12-4; cdr3_aa: CASSFGSTYEQYF; cdr3_nt: TGTGCCAGCAGCTTCGGCAGCACCTACGAGCAGTACTTC
d_call: .; j_call: TRBJ2-7; clone_size: many; v_call: TRBV20-1; cdr3_aa: CSAFREVESYEQYF; cdr3_nt: TGCAGTGCTTTCAGGGAAGTCGAGTCCTACGAGCAGTACTTC
d_call: .; j_call: TRBJ2-3; clone_size: .; v_call: TRBV27; cdr3_aa: CASGPLVTDTQYF; cdr3_nt: TGTGCCAGCGGACCTCTAGTGACAGATACGCAGTATTTT
d_call: TRBD1; j_call: TRBJ2-7; clone_size: .; v_call: TRBV27; cdr3_aa: CASRMTGIGSYEQYF; cdr3_nt: TGTGCCAGCAGGATGACAGGGATTGGTTCCTACGAGCAGTACTTC
d_call: .; j_call: TRBJ2-7; clone_size: .; v_call: TRBV6-1; cdr3_aa: CASSETMSYEQYF; cdr3_nt: TGTGCCAGCAGTGAGACTATGAGCTACGAGCAGTACTTC
d_call: .; j_call: TRBJ2-7; clone_size: many; v_call: TRBV6-2/TRBV6-3; cdr3_aa: CASSYSRGTYEQYF; cdr3_nt: TGTGCCAGCAGTTACAGTCGGGGAACCTACGAGCAGTACTTC
d_call: TRBD1; j_call: TRBJ2-7; clone_size: .; v_call: TRBV27; cdr3_aa: CASSQGQGLRNEQYF; cdr3_nt: TGTGCCAGCAGTCAAGGACAGGGATTGAGGAACGAGCAGTACTTC
d_call: .; j_call: TRBJ1-2; clone_size: .; v_call: TRBV28; cdr3_aa: CASSPGNNYGYTF; cdr3_nt: TGTGCCAGCAGTCCAGGGAATAACTATGGCTACACCTTC
d_call: .; j_call: TRBJ1-2; clone_size: few; v_call: TRBV3-1; cdr3_aa: CASSQSRAARYYGYTF; cdr3_nt: TGTGCCAGCAGCCAAAGTAGGGCCGCTCGATACTATGGCTACACCTTC
d_call: .; j_call: TRBJ2-6; clone_size: few; v_call: TRBV15; cdr3_aa: CATSRPRDSSSGANVLTF; cdr3_nt: TGTGCCACCAGCCGCCCCCGGGACTCCAGCTCTGGGGCCAACGTCCTGACTTTC